This TCR beta chain was recorded in a study of spatial heterogeneity in lung cancer. Study-level background: Alpha-chain sequences were detected in numbers that were consistently lower than beta-chain sequences.

Sample time point: sample taken at primary tumor resection. The roughly 79 donors had untreated early-stage non-small cell lung cancer. Sequencing covered unsorted whole RNA taken from tumor, nontumor lung or frozen PBMC. The V end was cut by 0 bases, the J end by 0 bases, with 12 bases between. The length of the CDR3 is 17 residues. Germline V CDR1 and CDR2: LGHNA, YNFKEQ. Study-wide results and limits: The study found that expanded intratumoral alpha and beta TCR counts tracked tumor mutation counts.

Every molecule of TCR cDNA had its own unique molecular identifier. TCRdb reanalysed the 5' RACE reads using MiXCR and keeps one entry per CDR3 protein. The data contain some 6,900 distinct CDR3 sequences, 12% of them singletons. This clonotype was seen repeatedly, ten times or more. Antigen specificity is unknown. The source was lung tumor tissue, collected at surgery. The chain combines TRBV4-2 with TRBJ2-1; D is unclear. The clonotype was recovered from a male donor with early-stage non-small cell lung cancer. The CDR3 protein is CASSQDLGRSSYNEQFF. The CDR3 bases are TGTGCCAGCAGCCAAGATCTAGGACGGAGCTCCTACAATGAGCAGTTCTTC.